This T cell receptor (beta chain) comes out of a study of blood T cell repertoires in COVID-19. Background on the study: COVID-19 samples collected from the United States, Italy and Spain covered acute and convalescent phases.

CDR1 is LGHNT and CDR2 is FRNRAP in the germline V gene. The CDR3 runs to 15 residues. Trimming stripped 2 bases from V and 2 bases from J, with 12 bases between. Authors' processing steps: Reference gene primer amplification gave nucleated cell count estimates. Produced via immunoSEQ multiplex PCR; TCRdb's table is partial and in-frame only. The V and J calls and clone size come from that table; D and trimming were worked out from the DNA. The table has under 300,000 clones, roughly 89% seen once. The specimen sequenced was PBMCs or T cells enriched from blood (not recorded which). The chain carries TRBV12-5 and TRBJ1-2; D is unclear. The source is a woman in her thirties or forties who had recovered from COVID-19. The CDR3 DNA is TGTGCTAGTGGTTTGAGCCCGAACGTAAACTATGGCTACACCTTC. It translates to CASGLSPNVNYGYTF.